This T cell receptor beta chain originates from a study of T cell responses to AZD1222 COVID-19 vaccine. Per germline, CDR1 MNHEY and CDR2 SMNVEV (reference sequence). Trimming stripped 2 bases from V and 2 bases from J, with 13 bases between. The CDR3 contains 15 residues. Generated by immunoSEQ multiplex PCR, the TCRdb table keeps only in-frame clones and is missing some. The profile shows about 130,000 clones, about nine tenths of them singletons. The receptor was isolated from an adult in good health. The J gene is TRBJ2-7, the V gene TRBV27; TRBD2 is a possible D gene (6 bases). Sequencing was performed on peripheral blood, taken on day 0 of AZD1222 vaccination. The CDR3 DNA reads as TGTGCCAGCAGTTTAAGACTAGGAGCAACCTACGAGCAGTACTTC. Translated, it gives CASSLRLGATYEQYF.